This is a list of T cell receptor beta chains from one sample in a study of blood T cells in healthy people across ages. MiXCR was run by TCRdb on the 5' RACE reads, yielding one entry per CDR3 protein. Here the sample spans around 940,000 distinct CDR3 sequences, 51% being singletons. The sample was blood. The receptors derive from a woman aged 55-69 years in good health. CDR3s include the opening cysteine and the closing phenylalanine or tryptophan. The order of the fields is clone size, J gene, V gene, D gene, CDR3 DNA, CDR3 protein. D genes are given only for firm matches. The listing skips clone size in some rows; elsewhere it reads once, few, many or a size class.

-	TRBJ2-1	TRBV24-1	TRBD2	TGTGCCACCAGTGATTTCGGGAGGACCTATTCCAATGAGCAGTTCTTC	CATSDFGRTYSNEQFF
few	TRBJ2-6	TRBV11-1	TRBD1	TGTGCCAGCAGATTCGACAGGGGCAACTCTGGGGCCAACGTCCTGACTTTC	CASRFDRGNSGANVLTF
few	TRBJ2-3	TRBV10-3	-	TGTGCCATCAGTAAGGCTGCTGAAGTGGATACGCAGTATTTT	CAISKAAEVDTQYF
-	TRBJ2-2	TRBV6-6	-	TGTGCCACTAGGCCCCGGCCCGGGGAGCTGTTTTTT	CATRPRPGELFF
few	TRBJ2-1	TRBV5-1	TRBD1	TGCGCCAGCAGCTCCTCGAGACAGGGAACTACTCCGGGATCAAATGAGCAGTTCTTC	CASSSSRQGTTPGSNEQFF
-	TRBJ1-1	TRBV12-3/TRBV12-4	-	TGTGCCAGCAGGCCCTCTTGGGGTCGGGACACTGAAGCTTTCTTT	CASRPSWGRDTEAFF
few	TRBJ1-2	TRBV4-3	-	TGCGCCAGCAGCCAAGATGGGGTATACACCTTC	CASSQDGVYTF
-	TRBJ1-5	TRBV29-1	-	TGCAGCGCCGGGGGCGGGAGGGATCAGCCCCAGCATTTT	CSAGGGRDQPQHF
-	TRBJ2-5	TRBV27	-	TGTGCCAGCAGTCTACGGACGCCGCAGTACTCGACCCGGCTGTACTTC	CASSLRTPQYSTRLYF
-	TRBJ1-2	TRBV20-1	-	TGCAGTGCTAGAGATAAACGTGGCTACACCTTC	CSARDKRGYTF
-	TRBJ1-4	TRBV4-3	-	TGCGCCAGCAGCCAAGGGGAGGGACTCTGGAGCGAAAAACTGTTTTTT	CASSQGEGLWSEKLFF
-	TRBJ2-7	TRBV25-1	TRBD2	TGTGCCAACACGGGACTAGCTTTCCACGAGCAGTACTTC	CANTGLAFHEQYF
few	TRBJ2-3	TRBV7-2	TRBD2	TGTGCCAGCAGCTTAGGCGGGAGGGCGTTAGATACGCAGTATTTT	CASSLGGRALDTQYF
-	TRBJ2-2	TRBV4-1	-	TGCGCCAGCAGCCAAGTTGAGGGGCGGGTCGGGGAGCTGTTTTTT	CASSQVEGRVGELFF
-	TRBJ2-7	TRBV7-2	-	TGTGCCAGCAGCTCCTACGGGCCAGGCCACGAGCAGTACTTC	CASSSYGPGHEQYF
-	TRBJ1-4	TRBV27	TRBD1	TGTGCCAGCAGTTTAGGGGACAGGGGGCGCGAAAAACTGTTTTTT	CASSLGDRGREKLFF
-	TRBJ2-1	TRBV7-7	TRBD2	TGTGCCAGCAGCCCACTAGCGGGAGATTACAATGAGCAGTTCTTC	CASSPLAGDYNEQFF
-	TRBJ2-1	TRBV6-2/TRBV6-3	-	TGTGCCAGCAGTGACCCAGCACTCCACAATGAGCAGTTCTTC	CASSDPALHNEQFF
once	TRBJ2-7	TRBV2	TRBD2	TGTGCCAGCAGATTTGACGGGAGGGCCTACGAGCAGTACTTC	CASRFDGRAYEQYF
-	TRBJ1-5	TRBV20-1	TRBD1	TGCAGTGCTTACGGACAGGGGGTAGGCCAGCCCCAGCATTTT	CSAYGQGVGQPQHF
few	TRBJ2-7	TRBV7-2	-	TGTGCCAGCAGCCCGACTGGATTCTCGAGTTACGAGCAGTACTTC	CASSPTGFSSYEQYF
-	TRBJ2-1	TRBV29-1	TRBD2	TGCAGCGTTGGCGGGAGAGAGGGCAATGAGCAGTTCTTC	CSVGGREGNEQFF
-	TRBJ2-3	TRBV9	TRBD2	TGTGCCAGCAGCGTAGGACTAGCGGGAATCACAGATACGCAGTATTTT	CASSVGLAGITDTQYF
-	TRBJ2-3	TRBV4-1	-	TGCGCCAGCAGCCACAGGACGGCGGGAAGCACAGATACGCAGTATTTT	CASSHRTAGSTDTQYF
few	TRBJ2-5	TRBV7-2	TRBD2	TGTGCCAGCAGCCCCCTAGCGGGAGTGGCAGAGACCCAGTACTTC	CASSPLAGVAETQYF
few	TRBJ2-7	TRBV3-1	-	TGTGCCAGCAGCCAAGATGGGGGGACCCCCTACGAGCAGTACTTC	CASSQDGGTPYEQYF
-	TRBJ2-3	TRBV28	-	TGTGCCAGCAGTTTATCCGGTTGGAGGGGGCAGGAGATCACAGATACGCAGTATTTT	CASSLSGWRGQEITDTQYF
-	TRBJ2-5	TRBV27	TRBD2	TGTGCCAGCAGAGCTAGCGGGATGCGGGAGACCCAGTACTTC	CASRASGMRETQYF
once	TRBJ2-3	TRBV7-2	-	TGTGCCAGCAGCTTAGTATCCAGGTCTGCTGGTACGCAGTATTTT	CASSLVSRSAGTQYF
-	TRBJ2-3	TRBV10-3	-	TGTGCCATCAAAGAAGAGGACGACGCCGGAACTAGCACAGATACGCAGTATTTT	CAIKEEDDAGTSTDTQYF
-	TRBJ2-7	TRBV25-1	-	TGTGCCAGCAGTTGCGATATTACGGCGAGGGGGTGGCTTTTGTGTCCCGCCTACGAGCAGTACTTC	CASSCDITARGWLLCPAYEQYF
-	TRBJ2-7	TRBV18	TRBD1	TGTGCCAGCTCCCAACGGGGGACAGGGGGCTACGAGCAGTACTTC	CASSQRGTGGYEQYF
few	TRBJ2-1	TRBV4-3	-	TGCGCCAGCAGCCTACGACCCCCAGGGGAGTTGTCCAATGAGCAGTTCTTC	CASSLRPPGELSNEQFF
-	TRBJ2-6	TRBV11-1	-	TGTGCCAGCAGCTTAGTGACCGGGGCCAACGTCCTGACTTTC	CASSLVTGANVLTF
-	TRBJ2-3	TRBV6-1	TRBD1	TGTGCCAGCAGTGCCGGGACAGGGGCTAGCACAGATACGCAGTATTTT	CASSAGTGASTDTQYF
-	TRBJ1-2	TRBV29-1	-	TGCAGCGTTGAAGGGCAGCACCCTAGTGGCTACACCTTC	CSVEGQHPSGYTF
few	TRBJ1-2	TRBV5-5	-	TGTGCCAGCAGCCACAGTTACTTAGGGGGTAACGAGGGCTACACCTTC	CASSHSYLGGNEGYTF
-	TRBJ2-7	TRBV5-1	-	TGCGCCAGCAGCTTGGTCGGGCAGGGGAGCGACGAGCAGTACTTC	CASSLVGQGSDEQYF
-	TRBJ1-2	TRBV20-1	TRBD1	TGCAGTGCTATTCCCGGGACAGGGGGCGCCTATGGCTACACCTTC	CSAIPGTGGAYGYTF
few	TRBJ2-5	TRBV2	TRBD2	TGTGCCAGCAGTGTGTTAGCGGGCCCCCAAGAGACCCAGTACTTC	CASSVLAGPQETQYF